What follows are 28 T cell receptor beta chains derived from one specimen sequenced in a study of human T cells and chemical hapten exposure. TCRdb used MiXCR to reprocess the RACE reads, holding one entry per CDR3 protein. Of about 82,000 distinct CDR3 sequences in the sample, under 15% are singletons; the top ten hold more than 4.5%. Time point indicated: patch test 3, about 24 weeks after DPC sensitization. Treatment of the sample: therapeutic diphenylcyclopropenone sensitization with weekly scalp DPC. The material sequenced was whole blood, taken in connection with sensitization to the hapten diphenylcyclopropenone (DPC). The receptor set was obtained from a woman between 45 and 65 years old with alopecia areata. Some clones in this sample may be carry-over from other donors' samples.

This clonotype showed up many times. The chain employs TRBV7-2 and TRBJ2-1, with TRBD2 matching 13 bases. There are 16 residues in the CDR3. V trimming: 5 bases; J trimming: 6 bases; junction bases outside the gene matches: 7. Germline CDR1 reads SGHTA; CDR2 reads FQGNSA. The CDR3 here is CASSPARTSGSNEQFF. The CDR3 DNA is TGTGCCAGCAGCCCCGCCCGGACTAGCGGGAGCAATGAGCAGTTCTTC.

This clonotype appeared many times. V usage is TRBV19 and J usage is TRBJ2-7, with a possible D match to TRBD2 (6 bases). The CDR3 runs to 15 residues. Trimming removed 6 bases at V and 0 bases at J, with 15 bases between. CDR1 and CDR2 from the germline V gene are LNHDA and SQIVND (reference sequence). The CDR3 DNA is TGTGCCAGTAGCCAACTGGGACTCAGCTCCTACGAGCAGTACTTC. As protein: CASSQLGLSSYEQYF.

The chain recombines TRBV10-3 with TRBJ1-1; D might be TRBD1 (6 bases). Germline-derived CDR1 and CDR2 are ENHRY and SYGVKD. The CDR3 is 12 residues long. Deletions cut 6 bases from V and 4 bases from J, with 9 bases between. The CDR3 DNA follows: TGTGCCATCAGACAGGGAGGCACTGAAGCTTTCTTT. Protein product: CAIRQGGTEAFF.

This clonotype occurred many times. DNA of the CDR3: TGTGCCAGCAGCTCCACCGGGGGGAGGCCGGGGAATGAGCAGTTCTTC. This codes for CASSSTGGRPGNEQFF. The chain recombines TRBV11-2 with TRBJ2-1; TRBD2 agrees at 7 bases. CDR1 and CDR2 (germline): SGHAT, FQNNGV. J lost 7 bases, V lost 4 bases, and 13 bases had no gene match. CDR3 length: 16 residues.

V is TRBV6-5 and J is TRBJ2-7, with 9 bases fitting TRBD2. From germline, CDR1 is MNHEY and CDR2 SVGAGI. This CDR3 has 15 residues. J gave up 7 bases and V 3 bases, and 10 bases lay outside the gene matches. The CDR3 nucleotides read TGTGCCAGCAGTTATAGAAGTAGCGGGAGTAAAGAGCAGTACTTC. Encoded protein: CASSYRSSGSKEQYF.

This clonotype occurred many times. The chain is built from TRBV3-1 and TRBJ1-4; no clear D gene. V was trimmed by 0 bases and J by 8 bases, leaving 10 bases between them. CDR3 size: 14 residues. Germline V gives CDR1 LGHDT, CDR2 YNNKEL (reference sequence). The CDR3, as DNA: TGTGCCAGCAGCCAAGATCGGGCCTCGGAAAAACTGTTTTTT. Translating gives CASSQDRASEKLFF.

Turning to this clonotype: A much bigger clone sits one base away, suggesting this may be a read error. The V and J genes are TRBV2 and TRBJ2-1; 10 nucleotides line up with TRBD2. Germline V CDR1 and CDR2: SNHLY, FYNNEI. There are 16 residues in the CDR3. CDR3 DNA sequence: TGTGTCAGCAGTGAACAGACTAGCGGGTCCTACAATGAGCAGTTCTTC. This gives the protein CVSSEQTSGSYNEQFF.

The rearrangement uses TRBV29-1 and TRBJ2-7, with 9 positions matching TRBD2. CDR3 length: 12 amino acids. J gave up 3 bases and V 6 bases, and 3 bases lay outside the gene matches. CDR1 is SQVTM and CDR2 is ANQGSEA in the germline V gene. The CDR3 sequence: CSVKAGGYEQYF. In nucleotides, the CDR3 is TGCAGCGTCAAAGCGGGAGGCTACGAGCAGTACTTC.

The rearrangement joins TRBV9 to TRBJ2-5; 9 bases fit TRBD2. This CDR3 contains 15 residues. The germline V gene encodes CDR1 SGDLS and CDR2 YYNGEE. The V segment lost 2 bases and the J segment 3 bases; nucleotides outside the gene matches: 5. The CDR3: CASSVGTSPEETQYF. CDR3 coding DNA: TGTGCCAGCAGCGTCGGGACTAGCCCTGAAGAGACCCAGTACTTC. The full variable domain, its missing parts supplied by reference TRBV9 and TRBJ2-5, is DSGVTQTPKHLITATGQRVTLRCSPRSGDLSVYWYQQSLDQGLQFLIQYYNGEERAKGNILERFSAQQFPDLHSELNLSSLELGDSALYFCASSVGTSPEETQYFGPGTRLLVL.

This clonotype was observed at least ten times. The DNA of the CDR3 is TGTGCCAGCAGCCTATCTAGCGGACCCACAGATACGCAGTATTTT. This gives the protein CASSLSSGPTDTQYF. V usage is TRBV7-9 and J usage is TRBJ2-3, with 7 bases matching TRBD2. Germline loops: CDR1 SEHNR, CDR2 FQNEAQ (reference sequence). V shed 5 bases and J 2 bases; nucleotides not matched to a gene: 7. The CDR3 spans 15 residues.

The chain joins TRBV12-5 to TRBJ1-1, with a weak D call TRBD1 (5 bases). Trimming pared 4 bases from V and 6 bases from J, leaving 9 bases between. CDR1 and CDR2 from the germline V gene are LGHNT and FRNRAP. This CDR3 is 12 amino acids long. The CDR3 loop reads CASGSDSPEAFF. The CDR3 coding sequence is TGTGCTAGTGGTTCCGACAGTCCTGAAGCTTTCTTT.

Ten or more counts support this clonotype. This chain uses TRBV12-3 or TRBV12-4 with TRBJ2-7; D could derive from TRBD1 or TRBD2 (7 bases each). The CDR3 is 14 residues long. V was clipped by 7 bases and J by 0 bases, with 13 bases between them. DNA of the CDR3: TGTGCCAGCACCAGGGGGGGGACCTCCTACGAGCAGTACTTC. This encodes CASTRGGTSYEQYF.

In this sample, this clonotype turned up many times. In DNA, the CDR3 is TGCAGCGCCGTAGCGGGCCCCTACAATGAGCAGTTCTTC. It translates to CSAVAGPYNEQFF. This sequence joins TRBV29-1 and TRBJ2-1; 7 nucleotides agree with TRBD2. The CDR3 has 13 residues. Unmatched junction bases numbered 5, after V lost 7 bases and J lost 2 bases. Looked up from germline, CDR1 is SQVTM and CDR2 is ANQGSEA.

The chain joins TRBV6-5 to TRBJ2-7; tentatively, D is TRBD2 (6 bases). The germline V gene encodes CDR1 MNHEY and CDR2 SVGAGI. CDR3 length equals 11 residues. Trimming took off 4 bases at V and 10 bases at J, with 11 bases between the two ends. The CDR3 here is CASSFYGSQYF. CDR3 in DNA: TGTGCCAGCAGTTTCTACGGGAGTCAGTACTTC.

The sample holds many counts of this clonotype. V usage is TRBV6-2 or TRBV6-3 and J usage is TRBJ1-2; 10 bases map to TRBD1. J gave up 8 bases and V 2 bases, and 8 bases lay outside the gene matches. This CDR3 is 15 amino acids long. CDR1 is MNHEY and CDR2 is SVGEGT in the germline V gene. The CDR3 region is CASSYGFRTGGGYTF. The CDR3 DNA reads TGTGCCAGCAGTTACGGATTCCGGACAGGGGGAGGCTACACCTTC.

The genes are TRBV6-6 and TRBJ1-2, with 9 positions matching TRBD1. The germline CDR1 and CDR2 sequences are MNHNY and SVGAGI (reference sequence). J gave up 0 bases and V 8 bases, and 7 bases lay outside the gene matches. The CDR3 sequence is 15 residues long. CDR3 sequence: CASRIRQGANYGYTF. DNA for the CDR3: TGTGCCAGCCGGATCCGACAGGGGGCTAACTATGGCTACACCTTC.

The sample holds many counts of this clonotype. This chain uses TRBV20-1 with TRBJ2-7, with D possibly being TRBD2 (6 bases). Germline V gene data show CDR1 as DFQATT and CDR2 as SNEGSKA (reference sequence). The CDR3 runs 15 residues. Trimming stripped 5 bases from V and 4 bases from J, with 21 bases between. The CDR3 is CSAPVGNGGGYEQYF. The CDR3 DNA is TGCAGTGCTCCGGTGGGCAACGGAGGAGGGTACGAGCAGTACTTC.

The chain employs TRBV11-2 and TRBJ1-2; D may be TRBD1 (6 bases). The V end was cut by 4 bases, the J end by 7 bases, with 10 bases between. The CDR3 contains 12 residues. In germline, CDR1 is SGHAT, CDR2 FQNNGV. CDR3 nucleotide sequence: TGTGCCAGCAGCTCGGACAGATCTGGCTACACCTTC. It codes for CASSSDRSGYTF.

This clonotype has a handful of counts. The rearrangement joins TRBV21-1 to TRBJ1-5. TRBV21-1 is recorded as a pseudogene. The CDR3 contains 13 residues. Written as DNA, the CDR3 is TGTGCCAGCTCGATAGGGAGCAATCAGCCCCAGCATTTT. This gives the protein CASSIGSNQPQHF.

This clonotype was picked up a small number of times. This rearrangement joins TRBV24-1 to TRBJ2-7, with 8 bases fitting TRBD1. Looked up from germline, CDR1 is KGHDR and CDR2 is SFDVKD. The V gene end was trimmed by 2 bases and the J gene end by 2 bases; junction bases not matched to a gene: 10. The CDR3 consists of 17 residues. The CDR3 sequence is CATSDCQADRETYEQYF. The DNA of the CDR3 is TGTGCCACCAGTGATTGTCAAGCGGACAGGGAAACCTACGAGCAGTACTTC.

This clonotype has a count of ten or more. CDR3 in DNA: TGTGCCATCAGTGAGTTTGTGGGCTCTGGGGCCAACGTCCTGACTTTC. This codes for CAISEFVGSGANVLTF. The chain combines TRBV10-3 with TRBJ2-6, with D uncertain. The CDR3 has 16 residues. The V gene lost 1 base and the J gene lost 0 bases, with 7 bases spanning the gap. Germline V gives CDR1 ENHRY, CDR2 SYGVKD.

The sample holds many counts of this clonotype. A read error may be the cause here, since a much bigger clone is one base away. This chain uses TRBV5-1 with TRBJ1-3; perhaps TRBD1 as D (6 bases). Looked up from germline, CDR1 is SGHRS and CDR2 is YFSETQ. V was clipped by 7 bases and J by 4 bases, with 9 bases between them. The CDR3 totals 12 residues. This chain's CDR3 is CASGGAGNTIYF. The CDR3 nucleotides are TGCGCCAGCGGGGGGGCAGGAAACACCATATATTTT.

About this clonotype itself: One end of the junction varies from germline; a read error may be responsible. The chain carries TRBV11-3 and TRBJ2-1; the match to TRBD2 covers 9 bases. CDR1 and CDR2 (germline): SGHNT, YENEEA. This CDR3 spans 15 amino acids. The CDR3: CVSSPPGLANNEQFF. The CDR3, as DNA: TGTGTCAGCAGCCCACCGGGACTAGCAAACAATGAGCAGTTCTTC.

The chain carries TRBV15 and TRBJ2-1, with TRBD2 matching 10 bases. Germline values: CDR1 LNHNV, CDR2 YYDKDF (reference sequence). The CDR3 loop spans 16 amino acids. Germline trimming cut 1 base from V and 5 bases from J; bases unmatched to any gene: 5. Here the CDR3 reads CATSRGRTSGNNEQFF. In DNA, the CDR3 is TGTGCCACCAGCAGAGGGAGGACTAGCGGAAACAATGAGCAGTTCTTC. Combining the CDR3 with reference TRBV15 and TRBJ2-1 gives the whole variable domain DAMVIQNPRYQVTQFGKPVTLSCSQTLNHNVMYWYQQKSSQAPKLLFHYYDKDFNNEADTPDNFQSRRPNTSFCFLDIRSPGLGDTAMYLCATSRGRTSGNNEQFFGPGTRLTVL.

This clonotype was seen repeatedly, ten times or more. The chain couples TRBV20-1 to TRBJ2-2, with 15 bases fitting TRBD2. The germline V gene encodes CDR1 DFQATT and CDR2 SNEGSKA (reference sequence). With 7 bases clipped from V and 1 base from J, the junction kept 4 bases outside the gene matches. This CDR3 is 16 amino acids long. The CDR3 loop reads CSVGTSGRKNTGELFF. The CDR3 DNA reads TGCAGTGTCGGGACTAGCGGGAGGAAGAACACCGGGGAGCTGTTTTTT.

The genes are TRBV20-1 and TRBJ1-3, with D unclear. The germline V gene has CDR1 DFQATT and CDR2 SNEGSKA (reference sequence). V was shortened by 3 bases and J by 2 bases, with 11 bases between the two germline ends. The CDR3 length is 14 residues. The CDR3 protein is CSARAADPGNTIYF. The DNA of the CDR3 is TGCAGTGCTAGGGCGGCAGATCCTGGAAACACCATATATTTT.

This clonotype occurred a few times. V and J are TRBV30 and TRBJ2-7; D is perhaps TRBD1 (5 bases). With 7 bases removed from V and 4 bases from J, the gap between germline ends came to 17 bases. The germline CDR1 and CDR2 sequences are GTSNPN and SVGIG (reference sequence). The CDR3 length is 13 residues. CDR3 loop: CAYQVGSGYEQYF. The DNA of the CDR3 is TGTGCCTACCAGGTGGGCTCAGGGTACGAGCAGTACTTC.

This clonotype was observed many times. This rearrangement joins TRBV15 to TRBJ2-7, with D possibly TRBD2 on 6 matching bases. Trimming removed 5 bases from V and 3 bases from J, with 14 bases in between. Per the germline V gene, CDR1 is LNHNV and CDR2 is YYDKDF (reference sequence). This CDR3 has 14 amino acids. CDR3 coding DNA: TGTGCCACCAGCTGGCGGGACGGTAACTACGAGCAGTACTTC. It encodes CATSWRDGNYEQYF. Combining the CDR3 with reference TRBV15 and TRBJ2-7 gives the whole variable domain DAMVIQNPRYQVTQFGKPVTLSCSQTLNHNVMYWYQQKSSQAPKLLFHYYDKDFNNEADTPDNFQSRRPNTSFCFLDIRSPGLGDTAMYLCATSWRDGNYEQYFGPGTRLTVT.